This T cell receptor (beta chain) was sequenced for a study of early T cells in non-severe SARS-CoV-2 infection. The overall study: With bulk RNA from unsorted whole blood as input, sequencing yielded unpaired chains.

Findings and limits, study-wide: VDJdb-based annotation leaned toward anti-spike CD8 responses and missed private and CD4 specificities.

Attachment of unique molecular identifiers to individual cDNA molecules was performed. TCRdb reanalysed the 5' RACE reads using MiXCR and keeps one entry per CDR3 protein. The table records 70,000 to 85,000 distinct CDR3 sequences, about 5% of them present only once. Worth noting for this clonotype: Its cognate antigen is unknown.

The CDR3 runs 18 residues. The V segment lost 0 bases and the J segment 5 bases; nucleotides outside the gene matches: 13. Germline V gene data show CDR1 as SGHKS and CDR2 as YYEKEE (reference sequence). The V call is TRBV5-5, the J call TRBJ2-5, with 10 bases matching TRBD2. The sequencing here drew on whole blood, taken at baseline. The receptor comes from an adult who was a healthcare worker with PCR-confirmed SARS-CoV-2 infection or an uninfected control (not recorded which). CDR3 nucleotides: TGTGCCAGCAGCTTGGGGACTAGCGGAGACCCCGGGGGCGAGACCCAGTACTTC. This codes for CASSLGTSGDPGGETQYF.